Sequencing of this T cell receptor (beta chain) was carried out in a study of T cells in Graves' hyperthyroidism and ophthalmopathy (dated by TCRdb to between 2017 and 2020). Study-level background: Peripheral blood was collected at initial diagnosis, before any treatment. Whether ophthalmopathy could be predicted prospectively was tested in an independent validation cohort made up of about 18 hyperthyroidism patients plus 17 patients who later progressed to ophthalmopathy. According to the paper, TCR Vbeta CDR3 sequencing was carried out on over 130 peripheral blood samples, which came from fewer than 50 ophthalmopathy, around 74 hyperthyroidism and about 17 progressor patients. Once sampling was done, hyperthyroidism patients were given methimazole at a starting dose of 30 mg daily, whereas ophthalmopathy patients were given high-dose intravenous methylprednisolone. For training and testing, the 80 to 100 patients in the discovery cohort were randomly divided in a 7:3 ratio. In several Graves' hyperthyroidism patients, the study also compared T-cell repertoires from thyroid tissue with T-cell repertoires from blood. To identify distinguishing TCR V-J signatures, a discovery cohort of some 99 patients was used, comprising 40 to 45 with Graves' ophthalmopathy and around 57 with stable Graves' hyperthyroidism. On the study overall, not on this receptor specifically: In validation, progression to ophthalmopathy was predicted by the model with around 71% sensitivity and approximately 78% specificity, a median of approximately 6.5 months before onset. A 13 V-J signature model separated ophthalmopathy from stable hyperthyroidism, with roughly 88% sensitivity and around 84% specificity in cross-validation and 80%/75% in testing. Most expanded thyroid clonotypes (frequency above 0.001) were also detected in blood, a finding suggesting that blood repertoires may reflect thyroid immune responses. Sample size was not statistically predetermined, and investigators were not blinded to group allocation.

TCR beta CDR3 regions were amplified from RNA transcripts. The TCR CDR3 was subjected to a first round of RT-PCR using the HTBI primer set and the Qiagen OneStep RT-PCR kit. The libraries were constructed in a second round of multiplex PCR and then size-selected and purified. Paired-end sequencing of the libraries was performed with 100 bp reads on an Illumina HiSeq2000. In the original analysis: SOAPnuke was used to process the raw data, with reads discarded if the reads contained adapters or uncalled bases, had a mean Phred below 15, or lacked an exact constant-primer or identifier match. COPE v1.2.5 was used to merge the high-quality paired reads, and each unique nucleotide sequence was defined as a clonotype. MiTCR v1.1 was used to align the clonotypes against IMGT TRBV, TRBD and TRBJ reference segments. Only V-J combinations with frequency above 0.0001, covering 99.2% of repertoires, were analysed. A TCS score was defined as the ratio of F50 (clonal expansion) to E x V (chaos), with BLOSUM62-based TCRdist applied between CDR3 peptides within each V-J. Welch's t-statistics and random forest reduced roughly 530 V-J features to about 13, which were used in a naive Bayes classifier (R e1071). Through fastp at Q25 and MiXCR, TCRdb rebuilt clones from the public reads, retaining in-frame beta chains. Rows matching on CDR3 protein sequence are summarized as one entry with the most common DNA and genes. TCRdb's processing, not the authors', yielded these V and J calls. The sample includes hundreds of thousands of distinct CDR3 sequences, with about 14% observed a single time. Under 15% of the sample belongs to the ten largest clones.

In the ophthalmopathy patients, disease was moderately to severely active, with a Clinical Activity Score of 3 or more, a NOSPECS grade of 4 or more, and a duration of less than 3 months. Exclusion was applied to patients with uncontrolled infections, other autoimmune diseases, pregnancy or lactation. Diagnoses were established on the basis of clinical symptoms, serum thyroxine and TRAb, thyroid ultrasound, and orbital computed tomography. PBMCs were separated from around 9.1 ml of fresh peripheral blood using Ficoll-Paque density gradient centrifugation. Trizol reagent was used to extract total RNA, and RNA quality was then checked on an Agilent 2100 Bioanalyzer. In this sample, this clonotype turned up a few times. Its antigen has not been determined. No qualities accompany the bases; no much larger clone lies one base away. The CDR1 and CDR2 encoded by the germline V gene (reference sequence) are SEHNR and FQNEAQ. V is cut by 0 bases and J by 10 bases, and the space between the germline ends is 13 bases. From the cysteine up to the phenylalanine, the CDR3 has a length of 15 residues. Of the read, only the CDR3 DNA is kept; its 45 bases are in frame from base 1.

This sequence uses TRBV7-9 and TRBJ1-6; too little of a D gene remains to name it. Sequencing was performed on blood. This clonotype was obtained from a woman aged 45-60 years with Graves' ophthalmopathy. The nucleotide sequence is TGTGCCAGCAGCTTAGCGGGCGGGGTACGCTCACCCCTCCACTTT. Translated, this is CASSLAGGVRSPLHF. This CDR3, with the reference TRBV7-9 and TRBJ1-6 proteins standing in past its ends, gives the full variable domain DTGVSQNPRHKITKRGQNVTFRCDPISEHNRLYWYRQTLGQGPEFLTYFQNEAQLEKSRLLSDRFSAERPKGSFSTLEIQRTEQGDSAMYLCASSLAGGVRSPLHFGNGTRLTVT.